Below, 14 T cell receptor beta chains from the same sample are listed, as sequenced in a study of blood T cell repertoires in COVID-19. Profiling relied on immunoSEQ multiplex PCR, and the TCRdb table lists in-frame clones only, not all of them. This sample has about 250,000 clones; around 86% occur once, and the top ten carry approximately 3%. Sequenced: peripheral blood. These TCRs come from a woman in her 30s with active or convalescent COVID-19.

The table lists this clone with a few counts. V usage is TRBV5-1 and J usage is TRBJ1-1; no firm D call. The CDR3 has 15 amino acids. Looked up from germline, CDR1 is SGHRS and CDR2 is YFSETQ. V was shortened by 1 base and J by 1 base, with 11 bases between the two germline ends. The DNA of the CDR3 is TGCGCCAGCAGCTTGTCACAGAGAAAGAACACTGAAGCTTTCTTT. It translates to CASSLSQRKNTEAFF. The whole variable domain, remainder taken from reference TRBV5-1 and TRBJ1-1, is KAGVTQTPRYLIKTRGQQVTLSCSPISGHRSVSWYQQTPGQGLQFLFEYFSETQRNKGNFPGRFSGRQFSNSRSEMNVSTLELGDSALYLCASSLSQRKNTEAFFGQGTRLTVV.

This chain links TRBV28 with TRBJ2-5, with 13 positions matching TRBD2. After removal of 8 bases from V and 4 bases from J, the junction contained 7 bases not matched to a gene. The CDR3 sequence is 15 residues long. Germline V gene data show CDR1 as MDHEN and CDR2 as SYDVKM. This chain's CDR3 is CASGGTSGVGETQYF. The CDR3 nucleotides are TGTGCCAGCGGGGGGACTAGCGGGGTGGGAGAGACCCAGTACTTC.

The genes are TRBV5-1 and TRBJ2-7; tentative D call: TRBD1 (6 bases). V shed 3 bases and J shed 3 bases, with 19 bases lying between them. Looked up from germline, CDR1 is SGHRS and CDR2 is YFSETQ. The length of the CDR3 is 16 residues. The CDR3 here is CASSSTPMGANYEQYF. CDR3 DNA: TGCGCCAGCAGCTCCACGCCGATGGGGGCGAACTACGAGCAGTACTTC.

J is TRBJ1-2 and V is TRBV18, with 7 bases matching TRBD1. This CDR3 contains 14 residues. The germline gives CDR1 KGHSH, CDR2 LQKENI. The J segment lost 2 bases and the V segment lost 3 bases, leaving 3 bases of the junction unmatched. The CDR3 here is CASSPGQQNYGYTF. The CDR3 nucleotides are TGTGCCAGCTCACCGGGACAGCAAAACTATGGCTACACCTTC.

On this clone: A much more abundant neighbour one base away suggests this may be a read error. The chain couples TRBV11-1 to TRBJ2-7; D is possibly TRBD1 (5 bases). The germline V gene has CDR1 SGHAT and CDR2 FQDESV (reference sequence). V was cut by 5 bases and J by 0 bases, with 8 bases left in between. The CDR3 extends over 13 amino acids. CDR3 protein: CASSRQGSYEQYF. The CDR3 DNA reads TGTGCCAGCAGCCGCCAGGGCTCCTACGAGCAGTACTTC. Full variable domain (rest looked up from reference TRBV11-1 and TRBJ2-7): EAEVAQSPRYKITEKSQAVAFWCDPISGHATLYWYRQILGQGPELLVQFQDESVVDDSQLPKDRFSAERLKGVDSTLKIQPAELGDSAMYLCASSRQGSYEQYFGPGTRLTVT.

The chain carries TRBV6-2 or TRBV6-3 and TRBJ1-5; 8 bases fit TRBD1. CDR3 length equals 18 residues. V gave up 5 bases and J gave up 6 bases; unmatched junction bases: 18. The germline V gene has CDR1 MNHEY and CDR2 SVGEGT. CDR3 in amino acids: CASSAPGTGGPRGQPQHF. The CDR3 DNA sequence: TGTGCCAGCAGTGCTCCCGGGACAGGTGGGCCGAGGGGTCAGCCCCAGCATTTT.

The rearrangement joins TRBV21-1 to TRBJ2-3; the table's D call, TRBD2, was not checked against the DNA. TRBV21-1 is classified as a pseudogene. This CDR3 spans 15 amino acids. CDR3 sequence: CASSNLKRITDTQYF. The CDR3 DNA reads TGTGCCAGCAGCAATCTGAAGCGGATCACAGATACGCAGTATTTT.

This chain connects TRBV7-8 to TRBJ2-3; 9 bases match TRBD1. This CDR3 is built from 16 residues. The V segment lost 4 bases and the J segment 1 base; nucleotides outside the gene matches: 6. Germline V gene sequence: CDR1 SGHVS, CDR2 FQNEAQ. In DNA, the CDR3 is TGTGCCAGCAGCTCGACAGGGGGAAGAGGCACAGATACGCAGTATTTT. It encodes CASSSTGGRGTDTQYF.

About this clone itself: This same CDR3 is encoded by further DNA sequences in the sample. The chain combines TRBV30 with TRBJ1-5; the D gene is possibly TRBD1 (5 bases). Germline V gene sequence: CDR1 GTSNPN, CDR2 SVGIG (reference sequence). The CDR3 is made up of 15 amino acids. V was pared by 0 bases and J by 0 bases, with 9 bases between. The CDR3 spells CAWSVRRGSNQPQHF. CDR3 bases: TGTGCCTGGAGTGTACGGAGGGGTAGCAATCAGCCCCAGCATTTT.

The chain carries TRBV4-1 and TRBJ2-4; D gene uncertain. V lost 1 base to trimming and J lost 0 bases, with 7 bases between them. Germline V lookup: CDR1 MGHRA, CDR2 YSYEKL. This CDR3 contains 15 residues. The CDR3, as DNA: TGCGCCAGCAGCCAAGTGCTAACAGCCAAAAACATTCAGTACTTC. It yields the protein CASSQVLTAKNIQYF.

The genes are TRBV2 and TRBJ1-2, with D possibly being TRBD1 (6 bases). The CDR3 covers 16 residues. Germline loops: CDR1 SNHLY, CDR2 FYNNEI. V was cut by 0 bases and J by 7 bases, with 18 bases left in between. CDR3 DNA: TGTGCCAGCAGTGAAGCTCGGTCCGCCTGGACAGCTGGCTACACCTTC. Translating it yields CASSEARSAWTAGYTF. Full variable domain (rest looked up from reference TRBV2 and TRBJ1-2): EPEVTQTPSHQVTQMGQEVILRCVPISNHLYFYWYRQILGQKVEFLVSFYNNEISEKSEIFDDQFSVERPDGSNFTLKIRSTKLEDSAMYFCASSEARSAWTAGYTFGSGTRLTVV.

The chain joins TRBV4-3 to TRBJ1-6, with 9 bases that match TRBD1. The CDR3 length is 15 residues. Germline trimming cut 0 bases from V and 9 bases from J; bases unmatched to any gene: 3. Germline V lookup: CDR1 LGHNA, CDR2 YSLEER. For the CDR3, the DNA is TGCGCCAGCAGCCAAGAGTTACAGGGGGCTTCACCCCTCCACTTT. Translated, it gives CASSQELQGASPLHF.

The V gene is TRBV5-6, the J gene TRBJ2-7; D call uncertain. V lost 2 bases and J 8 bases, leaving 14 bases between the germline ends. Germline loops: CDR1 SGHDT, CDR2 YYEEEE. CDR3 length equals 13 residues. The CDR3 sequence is CASSFQETVKQYF. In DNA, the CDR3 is TGTGCCAGCAGCTTCCAGGAAACCGTCAAGCAGTACTTC.

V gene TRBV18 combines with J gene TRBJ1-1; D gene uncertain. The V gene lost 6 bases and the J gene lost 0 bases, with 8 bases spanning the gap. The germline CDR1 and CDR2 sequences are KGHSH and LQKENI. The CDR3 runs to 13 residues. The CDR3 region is CASSSSLNTEAFF. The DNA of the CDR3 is TGTGCCAGCTCGTCGAGTTTGAACACTGAAGCTTTCTTT.